This TCR beta chain was found in a study of patients and donors after allogeneic stem cell transplantation. This clonotype was observed a few times. CDR1 is DFQATT and CDR2 is SNEGSKA in the germline V gene (reference sequence). The CDR3 loop spans 19 amino acids. Trimming stripped 1 base from V and 0 bases from J, with 22 bases between. TCRdb reanalysed the RT-PCR reads using MiXCR and keeps one entry per CDR3 protein. The sample shows 150,000 to 200,000 distinct CDR3 sequences, approximately 31% of them seen only once. This TCR derives from a human donor who was either an allogeneic HSCT recipient or a stem cell or donor lymphocyte infusion donor (not recorded which). It is not recorded whose cells these are; they may come from a transplant donor. Sequencing was done on a sample of blood, either unsorted or a sorted T cell fraction (not recorded which). V is TRBV20-1 and J is TRBJ1-5; a possible D gene is TRBD1 (6 bases). The CDR3 nucleotides read TGCAGTGCTAGAGTCCTACGGGGGCCCCCGGGGTATAGCAATCAGCCCCAGCATTTT. This encodes CSARVLRGPPGYSNQPQHF.